Below are 27 T cell receptor beta chains sequenced from a single sample in a study of tumor and adjacent non-tumor tissue in lung cancer. TCRbeta libraries were built with three rounds of nested PCR, modified from ARM-PCR. In TCRdb, the multiplex PCR reads were re-called with MiXCR into one record per CDR3 protein. Altogether 70,000 to 90,000 distinct CDR3 sequences are present, over 80% being singletons, with the ten largest covering approximately 12%. This sample's RNA came from whole unsorted tissue. Specimen: lung tumor tissue. The receptors here all came from a woman in her forties or fifties with non-small cell lung cancer.

Worth noting for this clonotype: A junction end diverges from the germline sequence, so it may reflect a read error. The J gene is TRBJ2-2, the V gene TRBV10-3; 10 bases line up with TRBD2. The CDR3 has 14 residues. Germline V gene sequence: CDR1 ENHRY, CDR2 SYGVKD. The DNA for the CDR3 is TGTGCCATCGGAACTAGCGGGAACACCGGGGAGATGTTTTTC. It is translated as CAIGTSGNTGEMFF.

Concerning this clonotype itself: Sequence at one end of the junction differs from germline and may be a read error. The chain employs TRBV4-2 and TRBJ1-2; TRBD1 is a possible D gene (6 bases). This CDR3 comprises 15 residues. Germline values: CDR1 LGHNA, CDR2 YNFKEQ. CDR3: CTSSQGRAVSGCYTF. CDR3 nucleotides: TGTACCAGCAGCCAGGGGAGAGCCGTCAGCGGTTGCTACACCTTC.

Points on this clonotype: The missing conserved phenylalanine or tryptophan at the end of this CDR3 makes a read error likely. The chain employs TRBV12-3 or TRBV12-4 and TRBJ1-5; maybe TRBD1 (5 bases). The CDR3 spans 16 residues. Deletions cut 5 bases from V and 4 bases from J, with 18 bases between. The CDR3 sequence: CASSTLVGKGNQPQHS. The CDR3 coding sequence is TGTGCCAGCAGTACCCTCGTCGGGAAGGGGAATCAGCCCCAGCATTCT.

About this clonotype itself: Its ends do not fully match the called genes, so a read error is possible. V gene TRBV6-2 or TRBV6-3 combines with J gene TRBJ1-5; D is uncertain. Germline loops: CDR1 MNHEY, CDR2 SVGEGT. The CDR3 covers 13 residues. The CDR3 sequence is CASPGVGSQSQHF. The CDR3, as DNA: TGTGCCAGCCCCGGGGTAGGGTCTCAGTCCCAGCATTTT.

With respect to this clonotype: A much larger clone sits a single nucleotide away, making a read error possible. The chain carries TRBV5-1 and TRBJ2-1, with 8 nucleotides matching TRBD2. Germline CDR1 is SGHRS and CDR2 is YFSETQ. This CDR3 is built from 15 residues. As DNA, the CDR3 is TGCGCCACCAGCTTCGGACTAGCAGATCACAATGAGCAGTTCTTC. This translates into CATSFGLADHNEQFF. Complete variable domain (other parts from reference TRBV5-1 and TRBJ2-1): KAGVTQTPRYLIKTRGQQVTLSCSPISGHRSVSWYQQTPGQGLQFLFEYFSETQRNKGNFPGRFSGRQFSNSRSEMNVSTLELGDSALYLCATSFGLADHNEQFFGPGTRLTVL.

In this sample, this clonotype turned up a few times. The final CDR3 position lacks the conserved phenylalanine or tryptophan, pointing to a likely read error. The chain combines TRBV29-1 with TRBJ2-1, with 9 bases aligning to TRBD1. The CDR3 length is 16 residues. Germline CDR1 and CDR2: SQVTM and ANQGSEA. The CDR3 reads CSSNAGKDRGNNEQFL. The CDR3, as DNA: TGTAGCTCTAATGCCGGGAAGGACAGGGGAAATAATGAGCAGTTCTTA.

Concerning this clonotype itself: The junction departs from germline at one end; a sequencing error may be responsible. The V call is TRBV20-1, the J call TRBJ1-6; D ambiguous. The CDR3 runs to 15 residues. CDR1 and CDR2 (germline): DFQATT, SNEGSKA (reference sequence). The CDR3: CSVRASGGSPSPLHF. The CDR3 DNA sequence: TGCAGTGTTAGAGCTTCAGGAGGCTCCCCTTCACCCCTCCACTTT.

Note on this clonotype: One end of the junction varies from germline; a read error may be responsible. This chain connects TRBV5-4 to TRBJ2-3, with TRBD2 as a possible D gene (6 bases). Germline loops: CDR1 SGHNT, CDR2 YYREEE (reference sequence). This CDR3 has 16 residues. The CDR3 region is CASSYQLAVGTDTKYF. The CDR3 nucleotides read TGTGCCAGCAGCTATCAATTAGCGGTAGGAACAGATACGAAGTATTTT.

This clonotype was observed a few times. V and J are TRBV4-2 and TRBJ1-1; TRBD1 might be the D (6 bases). CDR1 and CDR2 (germline): LGHNA, YNFKEQ. The ends were cut back, 7 bases at V and 5 bases at J, with 20 bases in the middle. The CDR3 extends over 15 amino acids. CDR3 nucleotide sequence: TGTGCCAGCAACCAGGACGGGGGGCGGGGGACTGAAGCTTTCTTT. Translating gives CASNQDGGRGTEAFF.

As for this clonotype: An end of the junction differs from the germline gene, which may be a read error. The chain is built from TRBV4-3 and TRBJ2-3, with D possibly TRBD1 on 6 matching bases. Germline CDR1 is LGHNA and CDR2 is YSLEER. The CDR3 runs to 14 residues. CDR3 in amino acids: CTSSQGPFTDTQYF. For the CDR3, the DNA is TGCACCAGCAGCCAGGGGCCTTTTACAGATACGCAGTACTTT.

V gene TRBV20-1 combines with J gene TRBJ2-2; D is possibly TRBD2 (6 bases). Looked up from germline, CDR1 is DFQATT and CDR2 is SNEGSKA (reference sequence). Trimming pared 6 bases from V and 3 bases from J, leaving 14 bases between. The CDR3 length is 14 residues. The chain's CDR3 is CSAPIGRDTGELFF. CDR3 bases: TGCAGTGCCCCTATCGGGAGAGACACCGGGGAGCTGTTTTTT.

Remarks on this clonotype: One end of the junction varies from germline; a read error may be responsible. V usage is TRBV29-1 and J usage is TRBJ1-2, with D perhaps TRBD1 (6 bases). The CDR3 is made up of 12 amino acids. Germline V CDR1 and CDR2: SQVTM, ANQGSEA. This CDR3 reads CSALGGDYGYPF. The CDR3 region has the DNA TGCAGCGCCCTGGGGGGCGACTATGGTTACCCCTTC.

The chain combines TRBV6-1 with TRBJ2-1; 9 bases map to TRBD2. The V and J ends lost 6 bases and 12 bases, in that order; junction bases with no gene match: 9. Germline lookup yields CDR1 MNHNS and CDR2 SASEGT. This CDR3 region has 13 residues. CDR3 loop: CASRTSGYSGQFF. In DNA, the CDR3 is TGTGCCAGCAGGACTAGCGGATACAGTGGGCAGTTCTTC.

Worth noting for this clonotype: Compared with germline, one end of the junction differs, possibly owing to a read error. This sequence joins TRBV11-2 and TRBJ2-7; 7 positions match TRBD2. The CDR3 contains 15 residues. Germline CDR1 SGHAT, CDR2 FQNNGV. The CDR3 coding sequence is TGTGCTAGCGGCCCTTGGGCTAGCGGTTCCTACGGGCAGTACTTC. Translating gives CASGPWASGSYGQYF. Full variable domain (missing parts from reference TRBV11-2 and TRBJ2-7): EAGVAQSPRYKIIEKRQSVAFWCNPISGHATLYWYQQILGQGPKLLIQFQNNGVVDDSQLPKDRFSAERLKGVDSTLKIQPAKLEDSAVYLCASGPWASGSYGQYFGPGTRLTVT.

The chain employs TRBV6-2 or TRBV6-3 and TRBJ2-5; D is unresolved. Germline lookup yields CDR1 MNHEY and CDR2 SVGEGT. The CDR3 has 12 residues. V lost 9 bases and J 7 bases, leaving 15 bases between the germline ends. In DNA form, the CDR3 reads TGTGCCAGGAGAGCAGCCCGGGCGACCCAGTACTTC. Amino acids: CARRAARATQYF.

With respect to this clonotype: A much larger clone lies a single base off, so this may be a read error. The chain is built from TRBV2 and TRBJ2-1, with 11 bases matching TRBD1. CDR1 is SNHLY and CDR2 is FYNNEI in the germline V gene. CDR3 length: 13 residues. The junction had 9 bases not matched to a gene; V was cut back by 8 bases and J by 12 bases. The DNA of the CDR3 is TGTGCCAGCCGAGGGACAGGGGGATTTGTGCAGTTCTTC. Translated, it gives CASRGTGGFVQFF.

As to this clonotype: The junction departs from the called germline gene at one end, perhaps through a read error. The chain has TRBV20-1 and TRBJ2-7, with TRBD2 as a possible D gene (5 bases). CDR1 and CDR2 (germline): DFQATT, SNEGSKA (reference sequence). CDR3 length equals 12 residues. The DNA for the CDR3 is TGCAGAGCTAGAATAACTAGCTACGAGCAGTACTTC. Encoded protein: CRARITSYEQYF.

The V and J genes are TRBV20-1 and TRBJ1-1, with D hard to call. Germline V CDR1 and CDR2: DFQATT, SNEGSKA (reference sequence). The CDR3 consists of 12 residues. The CDR3 here is CGGEGGNSEAFF. Here the CDR3 DNA reads TGCGGTGGGGAGGGAGGTAACTCTGAAGCTTTCTTT.

Notes on this clonotype: One end of the junction varies from germline; a read error may be responsible. V gene TRBV6-1 combines with J gene TRBJ2-2, with 9 bases that match TRBD1. The CDR3 length is 15 residues. Germline V lookup: CDR1 MNHNS, CDR2 SASEGT. This chain's CDR3 is CASSTSGTGQGELSF. The CDR3 DNA reads TGTGCCAGCAGTACCTCCGGGACAGGGCAGGGGGAGCTATCTTTT.

Concerning this clonotype: At one end the junction does not follow the germline gene, possibly because of a read error. The chain is built from TRBV11-2 and TRBJ2-7, with unresolved D. This CDR3 is built from 15 residues. Germline V gene lookup returns CDR1 SGHAT and CDR2 FQNNGV. The CDR3 DNA reads TGTGCCAGCAACTTATCTCCGAGTTCTTCCTACGAGCAGTACTTC. Protein sequence: CASNLSPSSSYEQYF.

This clonotype was counted many times. J is TRBJ2-1 and V is TRBV6-6; D may be TRBD2 (5 bases). Germline CDR1 and CDR2: MNHNY and SVGAGI (reference sequence). The CDR3 loop spans 14 amino acids. V was pared by 2 bases and J by 3 bases, with 8 bases between. CDR3: CASSYGRVYNEQFF. Here the CDR3 DNA reads TGTGCCAGCAGTTACGGGCGGGTCTACAATGAGCAGTTCTTC.

Regarding this clonotype: The junction differs from germline at one of its ends, possibly a read error. The chain joins TRBV4-1 to TRBJ2-1; D is unresolved. Per the germline V gene, CDR1 is MGHRA and CDR2 is YSYEKL. The CDR3 has 15 amino acids. CDR3 DNA sequence: TGCGCCATCAGCCAAGATCAGACTTCCTACAATGAGCAATTCTTC. It translates to CAISQDQTSYNEQFF.

Remarks on this clonotype: One end of the junction does not line up with germline, which may come from a read error. This rearrangement joins TRBV20-1 to TRBJ2-2; D is possibly TRBD1 or TRBD2 (5 bases each). The CDR3 consists of 16 residues. Germline CDR1 DFQATT, CDR2 SNEGSKA (reference sequence). Here the CDR3 reads CSARDKQGDWAGELFF. The CDR3 coding sequence is TGCAGTGCTAGAGATAAGCAGGGAGACTGGGCCGGTGAGCTGTTTTTT.

Note on this clonotype: No conserved phenylalanine or tryptophan is present at the end of the CDR3, so a read error is the likely explanation. The DNA is left out, because the CDR3 cannot be placed on it with certainty; the CDR3 is given as TCRdb lists it. V is TRBV11-2 and J is TRBJ1-6. The CDR3 spans 14 amino acids, including both terminal residues. Germline V gives CDR1 SGHAT, CDR2 FQNNGV. This CDR3 reads CVSSLRRDYSPFHS.

This chain joins TRBV20-1 and TRBJ2-7; no definite D call. The CDR3 has 11 amino acids. Looked up from germline, CDR1 is DFQATT and CDR2 is SNEGSKA (reference sequence). The CDR3 is CRPRDNYEQYF. The CDR3 nucleotides are TGCAGACCTAGAGACAACTACGAGCAGTACTTC.

On this clonotype: The junction departs from the called germline gene at one end, perhaps through a read error. J is TRBJ2-7 and V is TRBV6-6; D assignment may be TRBD1 or TRBD2 (5 bases each). Germline CDR1 reads MNHNY; CDR2 reads SVGAGI (reference sequence). This CDR3 region has 14 residues. The CDR3: CASSYSQRGYQQYF. The CDR3 coding sequence is TGTGCCAGCAGTTACAGCCAGAGGGGCTACCAGCAGTACTTC.

Details on this clonotype: A junction boundary mismatches the germline segment, possibly from a read error. The chain joins TRBV20-1 to TRBJ2-7; D ambiguous. This CDR3 is 12 amino acids long. Germline V lookup: CDR1 DFQATT, CDR2 SNEGSKA (reference sequence). The CDR3 sequence: CSARWVSYDQYF. CDR3 coding DNA: TGCAGTGCTAGATGGGTCAGCTACGATCAGTATTTC.